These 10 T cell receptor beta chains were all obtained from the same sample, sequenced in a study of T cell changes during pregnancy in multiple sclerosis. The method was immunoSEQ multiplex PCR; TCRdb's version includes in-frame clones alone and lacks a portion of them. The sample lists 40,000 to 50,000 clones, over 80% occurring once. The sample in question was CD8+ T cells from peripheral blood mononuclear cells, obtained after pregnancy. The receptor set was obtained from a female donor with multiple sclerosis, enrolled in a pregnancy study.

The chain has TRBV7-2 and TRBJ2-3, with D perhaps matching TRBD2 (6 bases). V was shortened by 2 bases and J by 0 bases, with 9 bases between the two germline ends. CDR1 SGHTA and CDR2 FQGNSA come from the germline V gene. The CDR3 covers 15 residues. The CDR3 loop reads CASSLPGTSTDTQYF. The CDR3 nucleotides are TGTGCCAGCAGCTTACCTGGGACTAGCACAGATACGCAGTATTTT.

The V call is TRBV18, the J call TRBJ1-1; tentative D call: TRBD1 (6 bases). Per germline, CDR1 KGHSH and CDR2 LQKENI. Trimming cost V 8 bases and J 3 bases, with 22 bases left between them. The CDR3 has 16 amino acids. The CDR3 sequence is CASPSGVVRSDTEAFF. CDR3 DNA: TGTGCCAGCCCATCAGGGGTGGTCAGATCGGACACTGAAGCTTTCTTT. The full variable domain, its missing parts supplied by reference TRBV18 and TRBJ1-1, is NAGVMQNPRHLVRRRGQEARLRCSPMKGHSHVYWYRQLPEEGLKFMVYLQKENIIDESGMPKERFSAEFPKEGPSILRIQQVVRGDSAAYFCASPSGVVRSDTEAFFGQGTRLTVV.

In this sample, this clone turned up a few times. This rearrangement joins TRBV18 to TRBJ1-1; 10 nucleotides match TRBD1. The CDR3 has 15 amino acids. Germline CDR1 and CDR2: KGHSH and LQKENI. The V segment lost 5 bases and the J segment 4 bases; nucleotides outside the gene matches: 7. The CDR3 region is CASSGSGTGVTEAFF. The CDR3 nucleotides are TGTGCCAGCTCAGGTTCCGGGACAGGGGTCACTGAAGCTTTCTTT.

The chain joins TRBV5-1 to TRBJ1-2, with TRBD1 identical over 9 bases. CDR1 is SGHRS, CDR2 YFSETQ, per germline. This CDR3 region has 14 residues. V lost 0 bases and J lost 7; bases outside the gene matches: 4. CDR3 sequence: CASSLGDRDPGYTF. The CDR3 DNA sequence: TGCGCCAGCAGCTTGGGGGACAGGGATCCTGGCTACACCTTC.

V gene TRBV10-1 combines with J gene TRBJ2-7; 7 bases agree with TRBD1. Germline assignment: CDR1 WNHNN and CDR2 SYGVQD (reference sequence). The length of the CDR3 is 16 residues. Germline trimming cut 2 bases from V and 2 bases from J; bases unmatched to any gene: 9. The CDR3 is CASSEMSRGSPYEQYF. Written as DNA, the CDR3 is TGCGCCAGCAGTGAGATGTCCAGGGGGTCCCCCTACGAGCAGTACTTC.

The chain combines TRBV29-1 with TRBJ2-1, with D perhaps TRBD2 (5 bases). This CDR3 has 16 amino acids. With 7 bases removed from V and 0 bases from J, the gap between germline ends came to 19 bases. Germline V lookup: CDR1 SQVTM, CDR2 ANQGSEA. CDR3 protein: CSAPCPSLGSYNEQFF. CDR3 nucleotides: TGCAGCGCCCCCTGCCCTAGCCTTGGCTCCTACAATGAGCAGTTCTTC.

In nucleotides, the CDR3 is TGTGCCATCAATTCCCCCCAGGGCCCAGATACGCAGTATTTT. This sequence encodes CAINSPQGPDTQYF. J is TRBJ2-3 and V is TRBV10-3; D possibly corresponds to TRBD1 (5 bases). Germline loops: CDR1 ENHRY, CDR2 SYGVKD. The CDR3 sequence is 14 residues long. V was cut by 7 bases and J by 4 bases, with 15 bases left in between.

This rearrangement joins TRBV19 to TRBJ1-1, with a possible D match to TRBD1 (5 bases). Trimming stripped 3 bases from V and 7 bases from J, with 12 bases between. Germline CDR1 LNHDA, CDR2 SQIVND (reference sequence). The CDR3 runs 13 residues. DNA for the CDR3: TGTGCCAGTAGTATGGCAGGGTACCTTGAAGCTTTCTTT. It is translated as CASSMAGYLEAFF. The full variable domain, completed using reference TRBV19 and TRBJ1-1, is DGGITQSPKYLFRKEGQNVTLSCEQNLNHDAMYWYRQDPGQGLRLIYYSQIVNDFQKGDIAEGYSVSREKKESFPLTVTSAQKNPTAFYLCASSMAGYLEAFFGQGTRLTVV.

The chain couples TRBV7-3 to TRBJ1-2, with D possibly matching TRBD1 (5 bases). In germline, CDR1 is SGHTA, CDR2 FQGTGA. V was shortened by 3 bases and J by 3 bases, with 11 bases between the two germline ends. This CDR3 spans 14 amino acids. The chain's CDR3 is CASSFGVGDYGYTF. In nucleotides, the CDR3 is TGTGCCAGCAGCTTTGGAGTAGGGGACTATGGCTACACCTTC.

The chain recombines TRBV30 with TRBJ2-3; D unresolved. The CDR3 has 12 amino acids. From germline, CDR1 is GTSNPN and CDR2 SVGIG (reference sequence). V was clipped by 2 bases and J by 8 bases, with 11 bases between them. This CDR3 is CAWSPAVGTQYF. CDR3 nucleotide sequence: TGTGCCTGGAGTCCCGCGGTGGGTACGCAGTATTTT.